The 2 T cell receptor beta chains below come from one sample, sequenced in a study of blood T cell repertoires in COVID-19 (dated by TCRdb to 2018 to 2021). The library was obtained by the immunoSEQ multiplex PCR assay. Entries here come from immuneACCESS through TCRdb and include only in-frame sequences with V and J called. Some clones fail to appear in such tables; in the studies checked, an unresolved V gene covers under half of the shortfall, and the cause of the remainder is unknown. The sample contains 160,000 or so clones, 75% to 85% of them found a single time. The top ten hold around 8% of the sample. The sample was peripheral blood. All receptors come from a woman aged 60-75 years with COVID-19, enrolled during active disease.

V gene TRBV3-1 (or the pseudogene TRBV3-2) combines with J gene TRBJ2-7, with 9 bases that match TRBD1. The CDR3 runs 15 residues. Germline loops: CDR1 LGHDT, CDR2 YNNKEL (reference sequence). V lost 2 bases to trimming and J lost 3 bases; unmatched junction nucleotides: 5. In nucleotides, the CDR3 is TGTGCCAGCAGCCAATCGACAGGGGGAGGCTACGAGCAGTACTTC. Translated, it gives CASSQSTGGGYEQYF.

This clone was seen ten or more times. The rearrangement uses TRBV6-2 or TRBV6-3 and TRBJ2-2; 15 bases map to TRBD2. The CDR3 sequence is 18 residues long. Germline CDR1 and CDR2: MNHEY and SVGEGT. J lost 3 bases, V lost 5 bases, and 7 bases had no gene match. CDR3 in amino acids: CASSTGLAGGRDTGELFF. The CDR3 DNA is TGTGCCAGCAGTACGGGACTAGCGGGAGGCCGGGACACCGGGGAGCTGTTTTTT.